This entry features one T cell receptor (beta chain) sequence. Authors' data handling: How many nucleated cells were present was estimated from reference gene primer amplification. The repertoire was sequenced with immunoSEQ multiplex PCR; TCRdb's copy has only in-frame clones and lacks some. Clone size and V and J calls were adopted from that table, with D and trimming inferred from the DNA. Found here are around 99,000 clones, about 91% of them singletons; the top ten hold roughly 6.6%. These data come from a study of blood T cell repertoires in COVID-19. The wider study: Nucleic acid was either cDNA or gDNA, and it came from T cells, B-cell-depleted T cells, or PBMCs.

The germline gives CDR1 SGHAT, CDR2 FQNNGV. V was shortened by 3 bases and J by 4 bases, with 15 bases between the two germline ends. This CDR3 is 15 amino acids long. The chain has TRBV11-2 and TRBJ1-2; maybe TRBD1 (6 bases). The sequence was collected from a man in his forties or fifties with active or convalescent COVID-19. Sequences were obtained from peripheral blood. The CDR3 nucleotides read TGTGCCAGCAGCTTGGACAGAGAGCGTCTCTATGGCTACACCTTC. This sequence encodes CASSLDRERLYGYTF. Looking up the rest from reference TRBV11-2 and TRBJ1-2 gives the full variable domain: EAGVAQSPRYKIIEKRQSVAFWCNPISGHATLYWYQQILGQGPKLLIQFQNNGVVDDSQLPKDRFSAERLKGVDSTLKIQPAKLEDSAVYLCASSLDRERLYGYTFGSGTRLTVV.